A selection of T cell receptor beta chains follows, all from one sample in a study of CD4 T cells in relation to SARS-CoV-2 and coronaviruses. Some clones are missing from TCRdb's copy, which holds only in-frame ones; the method was immunoSEQ multiplex PCR. The table lists just under 65,000 clones, roughly 93% of them singletons. The specimen sequenced was naive CD4+ T cells from PBMCs. These receptors were collected from a human donor in good health. Each CDR3 is given with its conserved first and last residue. The D gene is left open where the match is weak. Clone size is stated in some rows and not others, as once, few, many or a class when expanded.

j_call | d_call | clone_size | v_call | cdr3_aa | cdr3_nt
TRBJ2-2 | TRBD1 | . | TRBV2 | CASMRQGFNTGELFF | TGTGCCAGCATGAGACAGGGCTTCAACACCGGGGAGCTGTTTTTT
TRBJ2-1 | TRBD2 | . | TRBV19 | CASRLAGGGTSYNEQFF | TGTGCCAGTAGGCTAGCGGGAGGCGGAACCTCCTACAATGAGCAGTTCTTC
TRBJ2-2 | . | . | TRBV11-2 | CASSLVKAGELFF | TGTGCCAGCAGCTTAGTGAAGGCCGGGGAGCTGTTTTTT
TRBJ2-4 | . | . | TRBV5-1 | CASSLRAGAKNIQYF | TGCGCCAGCAGCTTGCGGGCGGGAGCCAAAAACATTCAGTACTTC
TRBJ1-1 | . | . | TRBV7-2 | CASSLEPGVGRRTEAFF | TGTGCCAGCAGCTTAGAGCCAGGGGTAGGGCGTCGGACTGAAGCTTTCTTT
TRBJ2-7 | TRBD2 | . | TRBV3-1/TRBV3-2 | CASSESGAGEYLEQYF | TGTGCCAGCAGCGAGTCAGGCGCGGGAGAGTATTTGGAGCAGTACTTC
TRBJ1-6 | TRBD1 | . | TRBV6-5 | CASHRGRQNSPLHF | TGTGCCAGCCACAGGGGCAGGCAAAATTCACCCCTCCACTTT
TRBJ2-1 | TRBD2 | . | TRBV7-3 | CASSLAGAVYNEQFF | TGTGCCAGCAGCTTAGCGGGAGCAGTCTACAATGAGCAGTTCTTC
TRBJ2-3 | . | . | TRBV12-3/TRBV12-4 | CALRVPGRDTQYF | TGTGCCCTCAGGGTGCCGGGTAGGGATACGCAGTATTTT
TRBJ1-1 | . | once | TRBV5-1 | CASSGQQGLNTEAFF | TGCGCCAGCAGCGGGCAACAGGGATTGAACACTGAAGCTTTCTTT
TRBJ2-1 | . | . | TRBV5-6 | CASSLFNEQFF | TGTGCCAGCAGCTTGTTCAATGAGCAGTTCTTC
TRBJ1-2 | . | once | TRBV11-2 | CASSLAGSYGYTF | TGTGCCAGCAGCTTAGCAGGGTCCTATGGCTACACCTTC
TRBJ2-7 | . | . | TRBV10-1 | CASSRDTPYEQYF | TGCGCCAGCAGCCGGGACACCCCCTACGAGCAGTACTTC
TRBJ1-6 | . | . | TRBV9 | CASSPTDSGTYNSPLHF | TGTGCCAGCAGCCCTACGGACTCCGGGACCTATAATTCACCCCTCCACTTT
TRBJ1-2 | TRBD1 | . | TRBV2 | CASSPSGTGYGYTF | TGTGCCAGCAGCCCCAGCGGGACAGGCTATGGCTACACCTTC
TRBJ1-5 | . | once | TRBV5-1 | CASRRGAELNQPQHF | TGCGCCAGCAGGCGGGGGGCAGAACTTAATCAGCCCCAGCATTTT
TRBJ1-1 | TRBD1 | few | TRBV6-5 | CASSYDRANTEAFF | TGTGCCAGCAGTTATGACAGGGCGAACACTGAAGCTTTCTTT
TRBJ1-3 | . | . | TRBV5-1 | CASSIWTAQSGNTIYF | TGCGCCAGCAGCATCTGGACCGCCCAGAGTGGAAACACCATATATTTT
TRBJ2-1 | TRBD2 | . | TRBV5-1 | CASAGLAINEQFF | TGCGCCAGTGCGGGACTAGCGATTAATGAGCAGTTCTTC
TRBJ2-7 | TRBD2 | . | TRBV6-6 | CASSRPGTSGGAYEQYF | TGTGCCAGCAGCCGACCCGGGACTAGCGGAGGGGCCTACGAGCAGTACTTC
TRBJ2-7 | TRBD2 | . | TRBV7-2 | CASSDPGLHTYEQYF | TGTGCCAGCAGCGATCCGGGACTACACACTTACGAGCAGTACTTC
TRBJ2-4 | TRBD2 | . | TRBV27 | CASSLRPGGWGDIQYF | TGTGCCAGCAGTTTACGACCGGGAGGTTGGGGAGACATTCAGTACTTC
TRBJ2-7 | TRBD1 | . | TRBV29-1 | CSVGARDRGQNEQYF | TGCAGCGTTGGGGCCCGCGACAGGGGGCAGAACGAGCAGTACTTC